Following are 10 T cell receptor beta chains from one sample sequenced in a study of T cell repertoires in cytomegalovirus infection. What these receptors recognize is not known. Using its own MiXCR run on the reads, TCRdb lists one record per CDR3 protein. Seen here are about 920,000 distinct CDR3 sequences, around 32% observed once, and the top ten hold 11% to 15%. The starting material was cultured CD8+ T cells from PBMCs, obtained from culture after CMV antigen stimulation. Receptors were obtained from a human donor in good health (CMV status not recorded). Some clones in this sample may be carry-over from other donors' samples.

This clonotype was counted many times. The J gene is TRBJ1-1, the V gene TRBV12-3 or TRBV12-4; D gene ambiguous. The CDR3 spans 12 residues. Trimming cost V 6 bases and J 2 bases, with 7 bases left between them. The CDR3 DNA sequence: TGTGCCAGCAGGGGAGACAACACTGAAGCTTTCTTT. This sequence encodes CASRGDNTEAFF.

This chain joins TRBV19 and TRBJ1-1; no clear D gene. Germline CDR1 LNHDA, CDR2 SQIVND (reference sequence). The CDR3 extends over 15 amino acids. The germline V and J ends were trimmed by 0 bases and 0 bases, with 8 bases remaining between them. The CDR3, as DNA: TGTGCCAGTAGTATAGATGCCGGTATGAACACTGAAGCTTTCTTT. Residues: CASSIDAGMNTEAFF.

This clonotype was counted ten times or more. This chain uses TRBV7-2 with TRBJ1-1; TRBD1 agrees at 10 bases. In germline, CDR1 is SGHTA, CDR2 FQGNSA. The CDR3 contains 17 residues. After removal of 5 bases from V and 1 base from J, the junction contained 10 bases not matched to a gene. The CDR3 loop reads CASSPTGTGVANTEAFF. In DNA form, the CDR3 reads TGTGCCAGCAGCCCCACCGGGACAGGGGTTGCGAACACTGAAGCTTTCTTT.

This clonotype has a count of ten or more. The chain links TRBV7-8 to TRBJ1-5, with D hard to call. Deletions cut 0 bases from V and 5 bases from J, with 5 bases between. Per germline, CDR1 SGHVS and CDR2 FQNEAQ. CDR3 length: 13 amino acids. The CDR3 sequence: CASSLAGYQPQHF. For the CDR3, the DNA is TGTGCCAGCAGCTTAGCGGGTTATCAGCCCCAGCATTTT.

This chain links TRBV12-5 with TRBJ1-2; D gene unclear. CDR1 and CDR2 from the germline V gene are LGHNT and FRNRAP. Trimming cost V 0 bases and J 7 bases, with 21 bases left between them. The CDR3 sequence is 17 residues long. The CDR3 bases are TGTGCTAGTGGTTTGGTACTAGCTTATATGGGGAGTTCTGGCTACACCTTC. Translation gives CASGLVLAYMGSSGYTF.

This clonotype was seen more than once but under ten times. The CDR3 DNA is TGTGCCAGCAGCTCAGTCGGTGGGTCCAGCTCCTACAATGAGCAGTTCTTC. It translates to CASSSVGGSSSYNEQFF. This chain joins TRBV7-9 and TRBJ2-1; no reliable D call. The germline V gene has CDR1 SEHNR and CDR2 FQNEAQ (reference sequence). CDR3 length: 17 amino acids. The V and J ends lost 4 bases and 0 bases respectively, with 16 bases between them.

The V call is TRBV7-6, the J call TRBJ1-5; no reliable D call. V lost 2 bases, J lost 4 bases, and 12 bases lay in between. Germline V gives CDR1 SGHVS, CDR2 FNYEAQ. The CDR3 runs to 15 residues. CDR3 nucleotide sequence: TGTGCCAGCAGCTTATATGAGGGAGGGAATCAGCCCCAGCATTTT. Translating it yields CASSLYEGGNQPQHF.

The rearrangement links TRBV10-3 to TRBJ1-2; D call uncertain. This CDR3 is built from 11 residues. CDR1 is ENHRY, CDR2 SYGVKD, per germline. The ends were cut back, 3 bases at V and 8 bases at J, with 7 bases in the middle. The CDR3 is CAISDTRGYTF. The CDR3 DNA is TGTGCCATCAGTGATACTAGAGGCTACACCTTC.

The chain links TRBV20-1 to TRBJ1-2, with D perhaps matching TRBD1 (5 bases). The germline V gene has CDR1 DFQATT and CDR2 SNEGSKA (reference sequence). Trimming left V 0 bases short and J 4 bases short, with 15 bases between. CDR3 length: 15 amino acids. This chain's CDR3 is CSARDPRGGIYGYTF. CDR3 bases: TGCAGTGCTAGAGATCCGCGGGGGGGAATCTATGGCTACACCTTC.

The genes are TRBV6-8 and TRBJ1-6; 7 nucleotides agree with TRBD1. The ends lost 0 bases at V and 7 bases at J; junction bases unmatched: 9. Germline CDR1 MNHGY, CDR2 SAAAGT. The CDR3 spans 17 residues. The CDR3 nucleotides read TGTGCCAGCAGTTACTCCGACAGGGCGTTCGGCAATTCACCCCTCCACTTT. It specifies CASSYSDRAFGNSPLHF.